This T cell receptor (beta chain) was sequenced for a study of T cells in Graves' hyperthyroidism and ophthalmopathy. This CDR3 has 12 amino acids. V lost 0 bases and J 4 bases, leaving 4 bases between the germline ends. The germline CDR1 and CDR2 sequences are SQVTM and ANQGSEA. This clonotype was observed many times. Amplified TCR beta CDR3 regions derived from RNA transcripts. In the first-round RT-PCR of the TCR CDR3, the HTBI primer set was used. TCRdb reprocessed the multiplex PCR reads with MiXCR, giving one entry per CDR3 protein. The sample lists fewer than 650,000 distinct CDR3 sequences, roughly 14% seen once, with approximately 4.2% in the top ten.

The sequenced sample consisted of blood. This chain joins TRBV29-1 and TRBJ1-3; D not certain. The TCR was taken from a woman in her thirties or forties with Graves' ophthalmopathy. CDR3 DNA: TGCAGCGTTGAAGACCCCGGAAACACCATATATTTT. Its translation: CSVEDPGNTIYF.